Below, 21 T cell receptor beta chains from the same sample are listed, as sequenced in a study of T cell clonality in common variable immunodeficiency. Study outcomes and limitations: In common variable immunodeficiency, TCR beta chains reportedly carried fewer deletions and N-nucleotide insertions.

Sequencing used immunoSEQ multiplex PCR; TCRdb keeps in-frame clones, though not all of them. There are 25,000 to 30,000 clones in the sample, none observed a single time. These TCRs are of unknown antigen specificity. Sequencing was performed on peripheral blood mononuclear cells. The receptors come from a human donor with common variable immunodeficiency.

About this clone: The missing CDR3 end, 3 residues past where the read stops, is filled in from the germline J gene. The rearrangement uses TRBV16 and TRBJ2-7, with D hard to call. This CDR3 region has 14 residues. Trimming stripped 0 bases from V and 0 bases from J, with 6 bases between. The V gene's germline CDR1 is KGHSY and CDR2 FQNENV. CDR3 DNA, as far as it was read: TGTGCCAGCAGCCAATCCCCCCTCTCCTACGAG. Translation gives CASSQSPLSYE. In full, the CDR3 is CASSQSPLSYEQYF.

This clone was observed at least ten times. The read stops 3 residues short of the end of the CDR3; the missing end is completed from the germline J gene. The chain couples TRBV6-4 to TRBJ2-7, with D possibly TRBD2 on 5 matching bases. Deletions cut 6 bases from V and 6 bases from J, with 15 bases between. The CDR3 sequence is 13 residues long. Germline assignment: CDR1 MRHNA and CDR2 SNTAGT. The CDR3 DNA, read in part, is TGTGCCAGCAGCGAGACTATTTCGTCCGAG. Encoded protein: CASSETISSE. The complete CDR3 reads CASSETISSEQYF.

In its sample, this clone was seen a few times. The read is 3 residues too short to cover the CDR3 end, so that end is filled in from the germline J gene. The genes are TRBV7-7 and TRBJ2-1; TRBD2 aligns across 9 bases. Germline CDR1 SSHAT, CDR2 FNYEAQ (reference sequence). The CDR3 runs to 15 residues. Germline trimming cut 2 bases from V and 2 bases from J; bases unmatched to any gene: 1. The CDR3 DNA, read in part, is TGTGCCAGCAGCTTACTAGCGGGGCCCTACAATGAG. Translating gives CASSLLAGPYNE. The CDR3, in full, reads CASSLLAGPYNEQFF.

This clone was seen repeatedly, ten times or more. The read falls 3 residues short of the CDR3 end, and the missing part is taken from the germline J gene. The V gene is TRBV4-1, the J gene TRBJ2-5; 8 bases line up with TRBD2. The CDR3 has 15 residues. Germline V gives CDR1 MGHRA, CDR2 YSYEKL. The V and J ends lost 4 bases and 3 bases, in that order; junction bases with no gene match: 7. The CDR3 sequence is CASSLSGTREETQYF. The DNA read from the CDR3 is TGCGCCAGCAGCCTATCCGGGACTAGAGAAGAGACC.

Partial CDR3 DNA: TGTGCCAGCTCACGACAGGGCTGGTGGTCTGGGGCCAACGTC. This translates into CASSRQGWWSGANV. In full, the CDR3 is CASSRQGWWSGANVLTF. The V call is TRBV18, the J call TRBJ2-6; 7 bases map to TRBD1. The DNA ends 3 residues before the CDR3 does, and the rest of the CDR3 is filled in from the germline J gene. Trimming took 4 bases from V and 1 from J; bases not matched to a gene: 7. In germline, CDR1 is KGHSH, CDR2 LQKENI. The CDR3 has 17 amino acids.

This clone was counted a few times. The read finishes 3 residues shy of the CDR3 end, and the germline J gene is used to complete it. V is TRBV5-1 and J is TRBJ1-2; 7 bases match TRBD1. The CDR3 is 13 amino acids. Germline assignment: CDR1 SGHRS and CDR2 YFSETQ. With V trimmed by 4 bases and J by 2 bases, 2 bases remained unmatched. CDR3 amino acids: CASSPTGNYGYTF. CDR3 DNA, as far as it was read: TGCGCCAGCAGCCCGACAGGGAACTATGGC.

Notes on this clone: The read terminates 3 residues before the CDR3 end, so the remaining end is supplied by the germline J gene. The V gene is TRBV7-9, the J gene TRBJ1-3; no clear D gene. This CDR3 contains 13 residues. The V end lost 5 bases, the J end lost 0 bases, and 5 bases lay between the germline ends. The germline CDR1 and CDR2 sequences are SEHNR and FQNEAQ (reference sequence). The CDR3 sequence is CASSQSSGNTIYF. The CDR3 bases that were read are TGTGCCAGCAGCCAGAGCTCTGGAAACACC.

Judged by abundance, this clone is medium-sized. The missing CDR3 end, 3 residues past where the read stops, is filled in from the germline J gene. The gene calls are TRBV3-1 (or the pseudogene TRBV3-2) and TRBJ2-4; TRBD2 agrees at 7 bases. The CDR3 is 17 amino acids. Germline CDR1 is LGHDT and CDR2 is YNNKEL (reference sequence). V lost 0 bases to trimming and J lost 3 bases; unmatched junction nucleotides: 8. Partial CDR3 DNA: TGTGCCAGCAGCCAAGATCACCCTAGCGGAAACAAAAACATT. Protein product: CASSQDHPSGNKNI. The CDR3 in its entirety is CASSQDHPSGNKNIQYF.

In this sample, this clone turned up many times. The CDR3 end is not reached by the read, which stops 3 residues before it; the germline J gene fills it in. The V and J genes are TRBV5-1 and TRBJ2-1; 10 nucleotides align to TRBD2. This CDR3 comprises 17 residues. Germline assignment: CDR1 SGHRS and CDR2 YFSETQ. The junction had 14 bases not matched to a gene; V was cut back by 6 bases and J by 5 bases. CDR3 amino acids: CASTRDLAGVRNNEQFF. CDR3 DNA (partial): TGCGCCAGCACCAGGGATCTAGCGGGAGTGAGAAACAATGAG.

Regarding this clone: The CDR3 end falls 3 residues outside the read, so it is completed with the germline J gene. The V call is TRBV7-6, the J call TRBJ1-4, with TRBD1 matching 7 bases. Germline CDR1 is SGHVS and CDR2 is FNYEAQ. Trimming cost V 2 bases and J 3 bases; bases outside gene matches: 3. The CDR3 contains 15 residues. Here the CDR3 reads CASSLSGGSNEKLFF. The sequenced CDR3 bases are TGTGCCAGCAGCTTATCAGGGGGGTCTAATGAAAAA. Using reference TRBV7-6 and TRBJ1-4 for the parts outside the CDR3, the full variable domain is GAGVSQSPRYKVTKRGQDVALRCDPISGHVSLYWYRQALGQGPEFLTYFNYEAQQDKSGLPNDRFSAERPEGSISTLTIQRTEQRDSAMYRCASSLSGGSNEKLFFGSGTQLSVL.

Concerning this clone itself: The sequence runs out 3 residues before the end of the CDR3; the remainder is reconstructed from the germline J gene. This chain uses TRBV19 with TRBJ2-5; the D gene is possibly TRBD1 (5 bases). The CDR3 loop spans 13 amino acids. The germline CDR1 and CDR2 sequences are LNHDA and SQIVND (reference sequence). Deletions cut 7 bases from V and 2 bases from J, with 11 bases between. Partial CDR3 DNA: TGTGCCAGTACTCCCCAGGGACAAGAGACC. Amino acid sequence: CASTPQGQET. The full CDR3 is CASTPQGQETQYF. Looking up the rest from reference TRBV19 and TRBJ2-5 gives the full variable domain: DGGITQSPKYLFRKEGQNVTLSCEQNLNHDAMYWYRQDPGQGLRLIYYSQIVNDFQKGDIAEGYSVSREKKESFPLTVTSAQKNPTAFYLCASTPQGQETQYFGPGTRLLVL.

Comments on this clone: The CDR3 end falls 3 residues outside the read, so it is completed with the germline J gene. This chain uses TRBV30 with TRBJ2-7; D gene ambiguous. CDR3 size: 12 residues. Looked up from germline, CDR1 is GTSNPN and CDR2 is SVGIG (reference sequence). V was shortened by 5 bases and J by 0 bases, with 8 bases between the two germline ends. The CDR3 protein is CAWQESSYEQYF. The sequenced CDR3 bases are TGTGCCTGGCAGGAGAGCTCCTACGAG.

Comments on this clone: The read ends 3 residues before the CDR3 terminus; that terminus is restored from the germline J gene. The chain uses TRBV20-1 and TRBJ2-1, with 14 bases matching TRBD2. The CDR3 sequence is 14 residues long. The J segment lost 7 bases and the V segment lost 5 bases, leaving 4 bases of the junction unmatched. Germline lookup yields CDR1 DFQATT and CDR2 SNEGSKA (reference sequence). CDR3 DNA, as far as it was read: TGCAGTGCTTCGACTAGCGGGAGGGCAAATGAG. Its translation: CSASTSGRANE. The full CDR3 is CSASTSGRANEQFF.

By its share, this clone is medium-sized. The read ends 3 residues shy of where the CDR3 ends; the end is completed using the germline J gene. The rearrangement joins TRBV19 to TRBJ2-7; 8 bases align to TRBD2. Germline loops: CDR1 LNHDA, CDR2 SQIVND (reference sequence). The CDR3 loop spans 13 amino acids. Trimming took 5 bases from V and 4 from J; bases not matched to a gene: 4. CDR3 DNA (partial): TGTGCCAGTAGTCCAAGCGGGGGTTACGAG. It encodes CASSPSGGYE. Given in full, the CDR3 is CASSPSGGYEQYF.

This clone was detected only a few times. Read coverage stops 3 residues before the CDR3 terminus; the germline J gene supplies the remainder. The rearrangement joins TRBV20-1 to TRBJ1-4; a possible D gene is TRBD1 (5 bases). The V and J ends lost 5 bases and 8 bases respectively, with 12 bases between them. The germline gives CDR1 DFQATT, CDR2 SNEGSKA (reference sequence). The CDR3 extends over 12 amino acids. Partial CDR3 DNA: TGCAGTGCTTCTCAGGGTAGCGAAAAA. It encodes CSASQGSEK. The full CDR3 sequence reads CSASQGSEKLFF.

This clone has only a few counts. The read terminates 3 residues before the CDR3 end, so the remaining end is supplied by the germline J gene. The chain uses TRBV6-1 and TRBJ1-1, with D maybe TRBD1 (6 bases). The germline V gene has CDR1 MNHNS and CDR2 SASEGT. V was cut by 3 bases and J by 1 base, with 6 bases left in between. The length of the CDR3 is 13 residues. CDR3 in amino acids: CASSETGNTEAFF. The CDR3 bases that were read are TGTGCCAGCAGTGAGACAGGGAACACTGAA.

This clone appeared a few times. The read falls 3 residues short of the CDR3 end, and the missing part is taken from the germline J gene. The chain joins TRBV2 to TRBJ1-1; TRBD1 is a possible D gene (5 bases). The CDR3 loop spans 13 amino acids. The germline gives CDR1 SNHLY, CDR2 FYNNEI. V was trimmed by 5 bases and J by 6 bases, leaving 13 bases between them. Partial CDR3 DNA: TGTGCCAGCAGTTACTCAGGGACTTCTGAA. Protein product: CASSYSGTSE. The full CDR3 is CASSYSGTSEAFF.

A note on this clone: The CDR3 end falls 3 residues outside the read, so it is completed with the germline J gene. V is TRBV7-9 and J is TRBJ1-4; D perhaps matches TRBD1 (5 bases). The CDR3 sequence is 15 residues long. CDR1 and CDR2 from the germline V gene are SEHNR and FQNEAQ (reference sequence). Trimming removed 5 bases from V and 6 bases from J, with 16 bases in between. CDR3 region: CASSLRARADEKLFF. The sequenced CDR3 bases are TGTGCCAGCAGCCTTCGAGCCAGGGCCGATGAAAAA. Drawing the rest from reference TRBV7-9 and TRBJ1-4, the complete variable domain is DTGVSQNPRHKITKRGQNVTFRCDPISEHNRLYWYRQTLGQGPEFLTYFQNEAQLEKSRLLSDRFSAERPKGSFSTLEIQRTEQGDSAMYLCASSLRARADEKLFFGSGTQLSVL.

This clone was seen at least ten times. This CDR3 is CASSLAGVQGNEQFF. CDR3 DNA, as far as it was read: TGCGCCAGCAGCTTGGCGGGAGTTCAGGGGAATGAG. The chain links TRBV5-1 to TRBJ2-1; D may be TRBD1 or TRBD2 (6 bases each). The read terminates 3 residues before the CDR3 end, so the remaining end is supplied by the germline J gene. This CDR3 is 15 amino acids long. V was pared by 0 bases and J by 7 bases, with 14 bases between. Germline V gene data show CDR1 as SGHRS and CDR2 as YFSETQ.

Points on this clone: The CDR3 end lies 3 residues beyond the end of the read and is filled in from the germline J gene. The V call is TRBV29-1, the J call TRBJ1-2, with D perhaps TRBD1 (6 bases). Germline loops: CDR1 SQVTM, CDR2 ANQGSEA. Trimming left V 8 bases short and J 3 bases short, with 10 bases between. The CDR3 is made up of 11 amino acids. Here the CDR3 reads CSTRQDYGYTF. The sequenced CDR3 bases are TGCAGCACCCGACAGGACTATGGC.

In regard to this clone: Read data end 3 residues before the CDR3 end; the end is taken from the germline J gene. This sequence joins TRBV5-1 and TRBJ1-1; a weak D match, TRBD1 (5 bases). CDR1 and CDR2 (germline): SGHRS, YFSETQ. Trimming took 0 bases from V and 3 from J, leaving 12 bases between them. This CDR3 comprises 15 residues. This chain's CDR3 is CASSLAPGQYTEAFF. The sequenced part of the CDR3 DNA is TGCGCCAGCAGCTTGGCTCCAGGGCAGTACACTGAA.